The rows below give T cell receptor beta chains drawn from one sample of a study of T cells after yellow fever vaccination. TCRdb re-derived calls from the 5' RACE reads in MiXCR, one entry per CDR3 protein. The table lists some 320,000 distinct CDR3 sequences, 8.5% to 10% of them singletons. This specimen was CD4+ T cells sorted from PBMCs, taken 5 days after the yellow fever booster vaccination. These receptors all stem from a man younger than 35 who received the YFV17D yellow fever vaccine. The CDR3 runs from the conserved cysteine through the conserved F or W. A D gene is named only where the DNA matches it firmly. Part of the rows lack a size; the others show once, few, many or a class for expanded clones.

clone_size: few
v_call: TRBV7-9
j_call: TRBJ2-4
d_call: .
cdr3_aa: CASSASGTLAKNIQYF
cdr3_nt: TGTGCCAGCAGCGCCTCCGGGACATTAGCCAAAAACATTCAGTACTTC

clone_size: .
v_call: TRBV6-6
j_call: TRBJ2-2
d_call: .
cdr3_aa: CASSQPVINTGELFF
cdr3_nt: TGTGCCAGCAGTCAGCCGGTGATTAACACCGGGGAGCTGTTTTTT

clone_size: .
v_call: TRBV19
j_call: TRBJ2-1
d_call: TRBD2
cdr3_aa: CASSIDGGSYNEQFF
cdr3_nt: TGTGCCAGTAGTATAGACGGGGGGTCCTACAATGAGCAGTTCTTC

clone_size: few
v_call: TRBV7-2
j_call: TRBJ2-7
d_call: TRBD1
cdr3_aa: CASSLVPGQGAREQYF
cdr3_nt: TGTGCCAGCAGCTTAGTACCGGGACAGGGGGCGCGGGAGCAGTACTTC

clone_size: .
v_call: TRBV9
j_call: TRBJ1-5
d_call: TRBD1
cdr3_aa: CASSVDGQGNQPQHF
cdr3_nt: TGTGCCAGCAGCGTAGATGGACAGGGGAATCAGCCCCAGCATTTT

clone_size: few
v_call: TRBV6-1
j_call: TRBJ2-2
d_call: .
cdr3_aa: CASSEISDGELFF
cdr3_nt: TGTGCCAGCAGTGAAATAAGTGACGGGGAGCTGTTTTTT

clone_size: .
v_call: TRBV24-1
j_call: TRBJ1-4
d_call: .
cdr3_aa: CATSAAGSPEKLFF
cdr3_nt: TGTGCCACCAGTGCAGCGGGCAGCCCCGAAAAACTGTTTTTT

clone_size: .
v_call: TRBV6-5
j_call: TRBJ1-1
d_call: TRBD1
cdr3_aa: CASSYRTGGWHFF
cdr3_nt: TGTGCCAGCAGTTACCGGACAGGGGGCTGGCATTTCTTT

clone_size: many
v_call: TRBV5-5
j_call: TRBJ2-1
d_call: .
cdr3_aa: CASSLLALYNEQFF
cdr3_nt: TGTGCCAGCAGCTTGCTGGCCCTATACAATGAGCAGTTCTTC

clone_size: .
v_call: TRBV7-2
j_call: TRBJ2-1
d_call: TRBD1
cdr3_aa: CASSSLRRDSNNEQFF
cdr3_nt: TGTGCCAGCAGCTCCCTCCGCCGGGACAGCAACAATGAGCAGTTCTTC

clone_size: many
v_call: TRBV6-6
j_call: TRBJ2-3
d_call: TRBD2
cdr3_aa: CASSYSLAGPPTQYF
cdr3_nt: TGTGCCAGCAGTTACTCCCTAGCGGGGCCCCCCACGCAGTATTTT

clone_size: many
v_call: TRBV5-1
j_call: TRBJ2-1
d_call: TRBD1
cdr3_aa: CASSPRQGSYNEQFF
cdr3_nt: TGCGCCAGCAGCCCACGACAGGGCTCCTACAATGAGCAGTTCTTC

clone_size: .
v_call: TRBV6-2/TRBV6-3
j_call: TRBJ1-5
d_call: .
cdr3_aa: CASSHLNQPQHF
cdr3_nt: TGTGCCAGCAGTCATCTCAATCAGCCCCAGCATTTT

clone_size: .
v_call: TRBV29-1
j_call: TRBJ2-3
d_call: TRBD1
cdr3_aa: CSVGTGGGDTQYF
cdr3_nt: TGCAGCGTTGGGACAGGGGGAGGCGATACGCAGTATTTT

clone_size: .
v_call: TRBV20-1
j_call: TRBJ1-1
d_call: TRBD1
cdr3_aa: CSATPRTGPTEAFF
cdr3_nt: TGCAGTGCCACCCCCAGGACAGGGCCCACTGAAGCTTTCTTT

clone_size: few
v_call: TRBV15
j_call: TRBJ2-5
d_call: TRBD1
cdr3_aa: CATSRFPDRGYQETQYF
cdr3_nt: TGTGCCACCAGCAGATTTCCGGACAGGGGATATCAAGAGACCCAGTACTTC

clone_size: many
v_call: TRBV7-3
j_call: TRBJ2-2
d_call: TRBD2
cdr3_aa: CASSHRVAGSTGELFF
cdr3_nt: TGTGCCAGCAGCCATCGTGTAGCGGGGAGCACCGGGGAGCTGTTTTTT

clone_size: many
v_call: TRBV4-2
j_call: TRBJ2-2
d_call: .
cdr3_aa: CASSQPPWRQRTSTGELFF
cdr3_nt: TGTGCCAGCAGCCAACCACCGTGGAGACAGAGAACCAGCACCGGGGAGCTGTTTTTT

clone_size: many
v_call: TRBV7-6
j_call: TRBJ1-3
d_call: .
cdr3_aa: CASSRGPSGNTIYF
cdr3_nt: TGTGCCAGCAGCCGAGGACCTTCTGGAAACACCATATATTTT

clone_size: .
v_call: TRBV5-4
j_call: TRBJ2-2
d_call: TRBD1
cdr3_aa: CASSRFNRGTGELFF
cdr3_nt: TGTGCCAGCAGCCGATTTAACAGGGGAACCGGGGAGCTGTTTTTT

clone_size: .
v_call: TRBV5-1
j_call: TRBJ1-2
d_call: .
cdr3_aa: CASSLALGPLNYGYTF
cdr3_nt: TGCGCCAGCAGCTTGGCCTTGGGGCCGCTCAACTATGGCTACACCTTC

clone_size: few
v_call: TRBV10-2
j_call: TRBJ1-6
d_call: .
cdr3_aa: CASSESRYSPLHF
cdr3_nt: TGCGCCAGCAGTGAGTCGAGGTATTCACCCCTCCACTTT

clone_size: .
v_call: TRBV4-2
j_call: TRBJ1-2
d_call: .
cdr3_aa: CASSQAEQADYGYTF
cdr3_nt: TGTGCCAGCAGCCAAGCCGAACAGGCCGATTATGGCTACACCTTC

clone_size: few
v_call: TRBV7-9
j_call: TRBJ1-3
d_call: .
cdr3_aa: CASSLDIGLGNTIYF
cdr3_nt: TGTGCCAGCAGCTTAGACATCGGATTGGGAAACACCATATATTTT

clone_size: .
v_call: TRBV18
j_call: TRBJ2-7
d_call: TRBD2
cdr3_aa: CASSPSTSGGNEQYF
cdr3_nt: TGTGCCAGCTCACCCTCGACTAGCGGGGGAAACGAGCAGTACTTC

clone_size: few
v_call: TRBV4-2
j_call: TRBJ2-2
d_call: TRBD2
cdr3_aa: CASSQDLLAGANTGELFF
cdr3_nt: TGTGCCAGCAGCCAAGATCTCCTAGCGGGAGCGAACACCGGGGAGCTGTTTTTT

clone_size: many
v_call: TRBV12-3/TRBV12-4
j_call: TRBJ2-6
d_call: .
cdr3_aa: CASHPRGLSGANVLTF
cdr3_nt: TGTGCCAGTCACCCAAGGGGACTCTCTGGGGCCAACGTCCTGACTTTC

clone_size: few
v_call: TRBV6-4
j_call: TRBJ1-1
d_call: .
cdr3_aa: CASSDSGDTEAFF
cdr3_nt: TGTGCCAGCAGTGACTCAGGGGACACTGAAGCTTTCTTT

clone_size: .
v_call: TRBV7-9
j_call: TRBJ2-6
d_call: .
cdr3_aa: CATPLESSRKSGANVLTF
cdr3_nt: TGTGCCACCCCCCTCGAATCCTCAAGGAAGTCTGGGGCCAACGTCCTGACTTTC

clone_size: few
v_call: TRBV20-1
j_call: TRBJ2-3
d_call: .
cdr3_aa: CSARDGAGGTDTQYF
cdr3_nt: TGCAGTGCTAGAGATGGGGCAGGGGGCACAGATACGCAGTATTTT

clone_size: few
v_call: TRBV6-5
j_call: TRBJ2-7
d_call: .
cdr3_aa: CASSLDTSYEQYF
cdr3_nt: TGTGCCAGCAGCCTCGACACATCCTACGAGCAGTACTTC